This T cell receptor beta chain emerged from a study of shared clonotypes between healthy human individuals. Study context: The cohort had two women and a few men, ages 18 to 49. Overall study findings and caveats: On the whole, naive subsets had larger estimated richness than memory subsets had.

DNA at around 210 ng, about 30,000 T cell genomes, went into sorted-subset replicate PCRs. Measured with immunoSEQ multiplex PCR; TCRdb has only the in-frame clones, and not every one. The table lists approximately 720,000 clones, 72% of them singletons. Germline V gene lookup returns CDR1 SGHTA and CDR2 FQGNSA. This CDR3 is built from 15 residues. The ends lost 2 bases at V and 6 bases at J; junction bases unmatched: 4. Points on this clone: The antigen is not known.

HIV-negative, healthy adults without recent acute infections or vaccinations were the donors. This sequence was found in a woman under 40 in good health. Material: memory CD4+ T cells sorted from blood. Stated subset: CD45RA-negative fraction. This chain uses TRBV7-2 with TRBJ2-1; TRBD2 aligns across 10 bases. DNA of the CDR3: TGTGCCAGCAGCTTAAAAGGACTAGCGGTCAATGAGCAGTTCTTC. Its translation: CASSLKGLAVNEQFF.